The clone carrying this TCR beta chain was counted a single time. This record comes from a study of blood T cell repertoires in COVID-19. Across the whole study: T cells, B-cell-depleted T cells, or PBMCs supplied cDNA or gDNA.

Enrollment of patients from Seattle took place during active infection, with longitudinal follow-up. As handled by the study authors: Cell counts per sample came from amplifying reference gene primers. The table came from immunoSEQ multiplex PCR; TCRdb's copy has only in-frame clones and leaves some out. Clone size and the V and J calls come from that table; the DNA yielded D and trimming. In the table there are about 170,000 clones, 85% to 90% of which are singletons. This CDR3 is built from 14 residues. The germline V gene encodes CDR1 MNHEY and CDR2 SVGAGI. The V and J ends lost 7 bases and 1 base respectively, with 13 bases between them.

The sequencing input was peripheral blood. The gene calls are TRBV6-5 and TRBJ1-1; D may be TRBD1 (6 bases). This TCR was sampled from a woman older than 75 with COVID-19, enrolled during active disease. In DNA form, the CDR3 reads TGTGCCAGCAACAACAGGGAAGCGAACACTGAAGCTTTCTTT. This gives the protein CASNNREANTEAFF.